This entry lists 14 T cell receptor beta chains sequenced from one sample in a study of CD8+ T cells in alopecia areata. RNA extraction was followed by reverse transcription into cDNA, which acted as the sequencing template. Profiling relied on immunoSEQ multiplex PCR, and the TCRdb table lists in-frame clones only, not all of them. The sample records about 97,000 clones, roughly two fifths being singletons. Sequenced: CD4+ T cells sorted from blood. The receptors originated from a human donor with alopecia areata.

For the CDR3, the DNA is TGTGCCAGCGTCCCAGCGGGAGGGTGGGAGACCCAGTACTTC. It yields the protein CASVPAGGWETQYF. The rearrangement joins TRBV28 to TRBJ2-5; 10 nucleotides agree with TRBD2. The germline V gene encodes CDR1 MDHEN and CDR2 SYDVKM. V lost 8 bases and J lost 5; bases outside the gene matches: 8. The CDR3 has 14 amino acids.

The chain joins TRBV7-6 to TRBJ2-3, with 7 bases identical to TRBD1. The CDR3 length is 16 residues. Unmatched junction bases numbered 8, after V lost 5 bases and J lost 0 bases. The germline V gene has CDR1 SGHVS and CDR2 FNYEAQ. Written as DNA, the CDR3 is TGTGCCAGCAGCACTATCTACAGGGGTAGCACAGATACGCAGTATTTT. This sequence encodes CASSTIYRGSTDTQYF.

The V gene is TRBV5-1, the J gene TRBJ2-5; no reliable D call. Trimming removed 0 bases at V and 3 bases at J, with 6 bases between. This CDR3 has 13 residues. The germline V gene has CDR1 SGHRS and CDR2 YFSETQ. For the CDR3, the DNA is TGCGCCAGCAGCTTGGCCACAGAAGAGACCCAGTACTTC. It yields the protein CASSLATEETQYF. Full variable domain (remainder filled in from reference TRBV5-1 and TRBJ2-5): KAGVTQTPRYLIKTRGQQVTLSCSPISGHRSVSWYQQTPGQGLQFLFEYFSETQRNKGNFPGRFSGRQFSNSRSEMNVSTLELGDSALYLCASSLATEETQYFGPGTRLLVL.

Here the CDR3 DNA reads TGTGCCAGCAGCCAACACAGAAGCTACAATGAGCAGTTCTTC. This translates into CASSQHRSYNEQFF. This chain connects TRBV4-2 to TRBJ2-1; D gene unclear. CDR3 size: 14 residues. V was shortened by 2 bases and J by 3 bases, with 8 bases between the two germline ends. Germline V CDR1 and CDR2: LGHNA, YNFKEQ.

The rearrangement links TRBV27 to TRBJ2-7; possibly TRBD2 for D (7 bases). V was trimmed by 5 bases and J by 4 bases, leaving 15 bases between them. The CDR3 extends over 14 amino acids. CDR1 and CDR2 (germline): MNHEY, SMNVEV (reference sequence). The chain's CDR3 is CASSTSGTTYEQYF. As DNA, the CDR3 is TGTGCCAGCAGTACCAGCGGGACAACTTACGAGCAGTACTTC.

The CDR3 spells CASSQQPTGVYEQYF. DNA of the CDR3: TGTGCCAGCAGCCAACAACCGACAGGGGTCTACGAGCAGTACTTC. The chain employs TRBV27 and TRBJ2-7, with 8 nucleotides matching TRBD1. From germline, CDR1 is MNHEY and CDR2 SMNVEV (reference sequence). The CDR3 runs 15 residues. The trim removed 6 bases at V and 3 bases at J, leaving 10 bases unmatched.

The chain recombines TRBV28 with TRBJ2-5, with 7 bases aligning to TRBD2. V dropped 3 bases and J dropped 4; count of bases not matched to a gene: 2. The CDR3 loop spans 13 amino acids. Germline V CDR1 and CDR2: MDHEN, SYDVKM. This chain's CDR3 is CASSLRTRETQYF. The CDR3 DNA is TGTGCCAGCAGTTTGAGGACTAGAGAGACCCAGTACTTC.

This clone came up a few times. The rearrangement links TRBV4-1 to TRBJ2-2; 7 positions match TRBD2. CDR1 and CDR2 (germline): MGHRA, YSYEKL. This CDR3 is built from 15 residues. V was pared by 3 bases and J by 8 bases, with 9 bases of the junction left unmatched. The CDR3 sequence is CASSHPGGFSGELFF. The CDR3 DNA follows: TGCGCCAGCAGCCACCCCGGGGGGTTTTCAGGGGAGCTGTTTTTT.

This clone was observed once. The chain uses TRBV2 and TRBJ2-7; the match to TRBD1 covers 7 bases. The CDR3 loop spans 19 amino acids. Germline assignment: CDR1 SNHLY and CDR2 FYNNEI. The trim removed 3 bases at V and 4 bases at J, leaving 21 bases unmatched. The CDR3 bases are TGTGCCAGCAGTGATTTCGCGTATTTCTCAAACAGGGGCACTTACGAGCAGTACTTC. Protein: CASSDFAYFSNRGTYEQYF.

The chain combines TRBV5-1 with TRBJ2-1, with 9 bases fitting TRBD1. This CDR3 comprises 18 residues. The V and J ends lost 0 bases and 6 bases, in that order; junction bases with no gene match: 13. Germline CDR1 SGHRS, CDR2 YFSETQ. CDR3 amino acids: CASSLGPPGQGRLNEQFF. CDR3 bases: TGCGCCAGCAGCTTGGGTCCCCCGGGACAGGGACGTCTCAATGAGCAGTTCTTC.

This clone was recorded a few times. This chain joins TRBV5-1 and TRBJ1-2; D is undetermined. The V gene's germline CDR1 is SGHRS and CDR2 YFSETQ. With 2 bases removed from V and 2 bases from J, the gap between germline ends came to 16 bases. This CDR3 is 16 amino acids long. The CDR3 DNA reads as TGCGCCAGCAGCTTCGAAGGGATGAGTAGGAACTATGGCTACACCTTC. This codes for CASSFEGMSRNYGYTF.

This clone came up a few times. The rearrangement links TRBV29-1 to TRBJ2-7, with D possibly TRBD1 on 5 matching bases. Germline loops: CDR1 SQVTM, CDR2 ANQGSEA. The CDR3 is made up of 13 amino acids. Trimming pared 7 bases from V and 0 bases from J, leaving 13 bases between. The CDR3 DNA follows: TGCAGCGCCGCGACAGACTTCTCCTACGAGCAGTACTTC. This translates into CSAATDFSYEQYF.

The chain links TRBV6-6 to TRBJ2-1; 9 bases align to TRBD1. The CDR3 runs 15 residues. The V segment lost 4 bases and the J segment 6 bases; nucleotides outside the gene matches: 7. CDR1 and CDR2 from the germline V gene are MNHNY and SVGAGI (reference sequence). The CDR3 spells CASSSKDRGVNEQFF. Written as DNA, the CDR3 is TGTGCCAGCAGTTCCAAGGACAGGGGAGTCAATGAGCAGTTCTTC.

In this sample, this clone turned up a few times. This chain uses TRBV29-1 with TRBJ2-2; TRBD1 matches at 12 bases. CDR1 and CDR2 from the germline V gene are SQVTM and ANQGSEA. With V trimmed by 7 bases and J by 7 bases, 7 bases remained unmatched. The CDR3 runs 14 residues. This CDR3 is CSGGGQGAVGELFF. CDR3 coding DNA: TGCAGCGGCGGGGGACAGGGGGCCGTCGGGGAGCTGTTTTTT.